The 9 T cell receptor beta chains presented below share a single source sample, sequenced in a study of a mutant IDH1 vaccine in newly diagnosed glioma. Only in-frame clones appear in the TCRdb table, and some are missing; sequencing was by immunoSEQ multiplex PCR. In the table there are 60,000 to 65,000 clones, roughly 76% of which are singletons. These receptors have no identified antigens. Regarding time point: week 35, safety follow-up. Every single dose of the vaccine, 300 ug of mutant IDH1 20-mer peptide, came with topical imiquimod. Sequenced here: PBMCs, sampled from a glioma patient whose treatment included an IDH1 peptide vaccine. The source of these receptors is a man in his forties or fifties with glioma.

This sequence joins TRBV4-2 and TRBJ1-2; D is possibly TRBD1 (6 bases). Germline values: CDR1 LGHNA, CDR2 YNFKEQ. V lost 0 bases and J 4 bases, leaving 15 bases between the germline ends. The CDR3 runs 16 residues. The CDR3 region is CASSQEPKDSGYGYTF. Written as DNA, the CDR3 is TGTGCCAGCAGCCAAGAACCCAAGGACAGTGGCTATGGCTACACCTTC.

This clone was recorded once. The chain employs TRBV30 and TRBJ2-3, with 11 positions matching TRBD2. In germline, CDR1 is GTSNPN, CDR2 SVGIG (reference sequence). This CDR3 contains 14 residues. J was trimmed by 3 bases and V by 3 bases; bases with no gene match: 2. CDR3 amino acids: CAWSLAGGTDTQYF. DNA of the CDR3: TGTGCCTGGAGCTTAGCGGGGGGGACAGATACGCAGTATTTT. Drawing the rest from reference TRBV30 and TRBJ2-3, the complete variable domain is SQTIHQWPATLVQPVGSPLSLECTVEGTSNPNLYWYRQAAGRGLQLLFYSVGIGQISSEVPQNLSASRPQDRQFILSSKKLLLSDSGFYLCAWSLAGGTDTQYFGPGTRLTVL.

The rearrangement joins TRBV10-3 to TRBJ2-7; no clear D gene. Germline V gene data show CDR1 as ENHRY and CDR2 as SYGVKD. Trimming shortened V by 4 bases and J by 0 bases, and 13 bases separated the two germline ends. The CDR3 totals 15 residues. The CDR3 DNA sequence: TGTGCCATCAGTGCAACCGGGCCCATCTCCTACGAGCAGTACTTC. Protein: CAISATGPISYEQYF.

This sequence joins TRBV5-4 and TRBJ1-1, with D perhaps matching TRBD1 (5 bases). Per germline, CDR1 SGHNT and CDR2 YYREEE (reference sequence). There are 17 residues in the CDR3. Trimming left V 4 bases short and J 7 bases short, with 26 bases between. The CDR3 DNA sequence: TGTGCCAGCAGCCATTTAACAGGTCCGCGCCGATTAATTGAAGCTTTCTTT. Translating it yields CASSHLTGPRRLIEAFF.

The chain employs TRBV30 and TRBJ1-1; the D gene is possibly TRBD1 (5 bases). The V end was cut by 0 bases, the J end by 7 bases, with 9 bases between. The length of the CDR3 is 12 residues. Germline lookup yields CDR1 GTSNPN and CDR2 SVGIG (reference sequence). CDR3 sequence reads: CAWSVRRGEAFF. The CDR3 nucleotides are TGTGCCTGGAGTGTACGGAGGGGTGAAGCTTTCTTT.

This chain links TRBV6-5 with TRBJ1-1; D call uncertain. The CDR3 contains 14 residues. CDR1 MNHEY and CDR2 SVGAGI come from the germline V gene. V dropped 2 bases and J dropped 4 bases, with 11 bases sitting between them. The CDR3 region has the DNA TGTGCCAGCAGTTACACCGAGGGTGTCACTGAAGCTTTCTTT. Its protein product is CASSYTEGVTEAFF.

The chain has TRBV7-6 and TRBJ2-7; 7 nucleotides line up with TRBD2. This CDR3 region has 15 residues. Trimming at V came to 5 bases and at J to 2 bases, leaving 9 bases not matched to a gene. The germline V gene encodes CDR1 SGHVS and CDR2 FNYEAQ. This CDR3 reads CASSRAAGDTYEQYF. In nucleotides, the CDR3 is TGTGCCAGCAGCCGGGCGGCGGGGGATACCTACGAGCAGTACTTC.

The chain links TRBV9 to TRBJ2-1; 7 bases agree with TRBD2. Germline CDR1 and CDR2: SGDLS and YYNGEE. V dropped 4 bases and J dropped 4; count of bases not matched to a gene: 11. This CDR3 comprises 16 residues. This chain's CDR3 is CASSPRAGTNYNEQFF. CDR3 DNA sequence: TGTGCCAGCAGCCCCCGCGCCGGGACTAATTACAATGAGCAGTTCTTC.

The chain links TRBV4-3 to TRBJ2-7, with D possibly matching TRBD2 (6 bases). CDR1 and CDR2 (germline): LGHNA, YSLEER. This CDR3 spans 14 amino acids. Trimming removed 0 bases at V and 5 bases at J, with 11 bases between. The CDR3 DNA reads TGCGCCAGCAGCCAAGATGGGGGGAAGGACGAGCAGTACTTC. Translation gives CASSQDGGKDEQYF.